This T cell receptor (beta chain) comes out of a study of T cell repertoires in ileal Crohn's disease. The sample's time point: neoterminal ileum biopsy at postoperative endoscopy, about 6 months after surgery. With V trimmed by 0 bases and J by 5 bases, 3 bases remained unmatched. The CDR3 extends over 14 amino acids. Germline V gene sequence: CDR1 SGHVS, CDR2 FQNEAQ. This clone was detected only a few times. No antigen is known for it. Study-level points and caveats: Endoscopic recurrence occurred in every patient whose clonality exceeded 26.8%.

Per sample, about 480 nanograms of biopsy DNA were TCRB immunosequenced. This table comes from immunoSEQ multiplex PCR, and its TCRdb copy is limited to in-frame clones, with some not included. The profile shows roughly 4,000 clones, 75% to 85% of them singletons. The sequencing sample was made of ileal tissue. The sequence was obtained from an adult with Crohn's disease. The chain employs TRBV7-8 and TRBJ2-5; 7 positions match TRBD2. In DNA form, the CDR3 reads TGTGCCAGCAGCTTAGCCTGGGGAGGGGAGACCCAGTACTTC. Protein product: CASSLAWGGETQYF.